This T cell receptor beta chain was profiled in a study of blood T cell repertoires in COVID-19. Study as a whole: Collection of acute and convalescent COVID-19 samples took place in the United States, Italy and Spain. Nucleic acid was either cDNA or gDNA, and it came from T cells, B-cell-depleted T cells, or PBMCs.

V shed 6 bases, J shed 2 bases, and the junction held 8 bases outside the gene matches. Germline V gene data show CDR1 as MNHEY and CDR2 as SMNVEV (reference sequence). The CDR3 contains 15 residues. Per the study methods: Nucleated cell counts were estimated from reference gene primer amplification. Sequencing used immunoSEQ multiplex PCR; TCRdb keeps in-frame clones, though not all of them. Clone size and the V and J calls come from that table; the DNA yielded D and trimming. The table shows about 120,000 clones, with over 75% occurring only once. Source material: peripheral blood. The V and J genes are TRBV27 and TRBJ2-3; 7 bases fit TRBD2. The receptor comes from an elderly man with acute or convalescent COVID-19. Here the CDR3 reads CASRTIAGATDTQYF. CDR3 coding DNA: TGTGCCAGCAGGACCATAGCGGGTGCCACAGATACGCAGTATTTT.